At least ten counts were recorded for the clone carrying this T cell receptor (beta chain). The antigen is unknown. The data were obtained in a study of regulatory T cells in long-lasting Graves disease. Study-wide findings and caveats: Persistent patients shared more public clonotypes (approximately 2,800) than new patients (approximately 900).

To make TCR beta libraries, researchers used iRepertoire HTBI primers and Arm-PCR of CDR3 regions. TCRdb reprocessed the multiplex PCR reads with MiXCR, giving one entry per CDR3 protein. The table records 350,000 to 450,000 distinct CDR3 sequences, approximately 15% of them present only once. Time point here: newly diagnosed GD, antithyroid drugs for less than 3 months. Isolated PBMC RNA provided the starting material for the TCR library. Patients came from an endocrinology department in Xi'an, China. V shed 1 base, J shed 10 bases, and the junction held 4 bases outside the gene matches. The CDR3 totals 14 residues. Germline values: CDR1 SNHLY, CDR2 FYNNEI. The sample was also reused in another study, on T cells in Graves' hyperthyroidism and ophthalmopathy. That source adds: Subjects aged 18 to 65 presented with newly diagnosed hyperthyroidism of less than 2 months' duration. A first-round RT-PCR of the TCR CDR3 used the HTBI primer set.

The sequence was obtained from a woman in her twenties or thirties with Graves disease. This rearrangement joins TRBV2 to TRBJ1-4; 9 nucleotides line up with TRBD1. The sample here was peripheral blood mononuclear cells (PBMCs), taken at new diagnosis, from a patient treated with antithyroid drugs. CDR3 in DNA: TGTGCCAGCAGTGAAGGGACAGGGGAAGGAAAACTGTTTTTT. Encoded protein: CASSEGTGEGKLFF. Drawing the rest from reference TRBV2 and TRBJ1-4, the complete variable domain is EPEVTQTPSHQVTQMGQEVILRCVPISNHLYFYWYRQILGQKVEFLVSFYNNEISEKSEIFDDQFSVERPDGSNFTLKIRSTKLEDSAMYFCASSEGTGEGKLFFGSGTQLSVL.